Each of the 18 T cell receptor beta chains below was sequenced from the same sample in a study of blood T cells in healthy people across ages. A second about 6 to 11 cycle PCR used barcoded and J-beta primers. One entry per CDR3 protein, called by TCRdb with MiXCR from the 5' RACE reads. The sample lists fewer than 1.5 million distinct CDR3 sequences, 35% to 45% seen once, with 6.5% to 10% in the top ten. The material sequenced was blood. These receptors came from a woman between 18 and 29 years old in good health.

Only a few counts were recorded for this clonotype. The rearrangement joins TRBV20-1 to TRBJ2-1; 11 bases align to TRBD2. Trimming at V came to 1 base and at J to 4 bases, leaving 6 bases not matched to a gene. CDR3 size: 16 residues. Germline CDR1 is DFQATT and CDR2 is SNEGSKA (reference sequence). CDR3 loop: CSARAPLAGAYNEQFF. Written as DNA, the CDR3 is TGCAGTGCTAGAGCCCCACTAGCGGGGGCTTACAATGAGCAGTTCTTC.

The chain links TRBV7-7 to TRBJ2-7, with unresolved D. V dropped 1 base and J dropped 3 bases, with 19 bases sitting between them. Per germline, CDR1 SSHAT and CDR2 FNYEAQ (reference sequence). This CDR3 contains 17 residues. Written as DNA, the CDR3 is TGTGCCAGCAGCTTAGGGGGTGGTGGATTATGTGACTACGAGCAGTACTTC. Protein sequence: CASSLGGGGLCDYEQYF.

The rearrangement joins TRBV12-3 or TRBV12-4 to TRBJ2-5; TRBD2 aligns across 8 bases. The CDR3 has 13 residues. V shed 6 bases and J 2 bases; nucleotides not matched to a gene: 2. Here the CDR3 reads CASRGTRQETQYF. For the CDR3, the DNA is TGTGCCAGCAGGGGGACTAGGCAAGAGACCCAGTACTTC.

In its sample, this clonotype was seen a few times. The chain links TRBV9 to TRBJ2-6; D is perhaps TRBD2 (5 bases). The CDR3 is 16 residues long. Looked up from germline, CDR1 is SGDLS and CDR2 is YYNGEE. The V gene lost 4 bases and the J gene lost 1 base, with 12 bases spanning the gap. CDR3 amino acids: CASSLAALSGANVLTF. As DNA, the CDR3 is TGTGCCAGCAGCCTAGCCGCACTATCTGGGGCCAACGTCCTGACTTTC.

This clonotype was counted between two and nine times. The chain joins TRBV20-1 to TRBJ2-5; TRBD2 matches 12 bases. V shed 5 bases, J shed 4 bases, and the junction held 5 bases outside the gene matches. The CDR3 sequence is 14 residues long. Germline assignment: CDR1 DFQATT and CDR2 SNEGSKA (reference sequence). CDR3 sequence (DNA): TGCAGTGCTGCCTTACTAGCGGGGGGAGAGACCCAGTACTTC. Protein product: CSAALLAGGETQYF.

DNA for the CDR3: TGTGCCAGCAGGACATACGAGGGACTAGGGTTCTACGAGCAGTACTTC. It yields the protein CASRTYEGLGFYEQYF. The chain employs TRBV27 and TRBJ2-7, with 8 positions matching TRBD2. V dropped 6 bases and J dropped 3; count of bases not matched to a gene: 13. CDR1 is MNHEY, CDR2 SMNVEV, per germline (reference sequence). This CDR3 comprises 16 residues.

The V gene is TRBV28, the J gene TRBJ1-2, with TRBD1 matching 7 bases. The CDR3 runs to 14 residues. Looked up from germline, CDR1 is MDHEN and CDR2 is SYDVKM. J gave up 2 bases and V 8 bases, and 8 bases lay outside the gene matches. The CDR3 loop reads CASREGAANYGYTF. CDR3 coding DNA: TGTGCCAGCCGGGAGGGGGCGGCGAACTATGGCTACACCTTC.

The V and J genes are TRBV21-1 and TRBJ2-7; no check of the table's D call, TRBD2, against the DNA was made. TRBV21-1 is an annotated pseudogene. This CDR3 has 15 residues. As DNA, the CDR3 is TGTGCCAGCAGCAAATCTGGAGGGTTGCTCTACGAGCAGTACTTC. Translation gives CASSKSGGLLYEQYF.

CDR3 region: CALAGIYGYTF. The CDR3 region has the DNA TGTGCCCTCGCGGGGATTTATGGCTACACCTTC. The rearrangement uses TRBV5-8 and TRBJ1-2; D gene unclear. Germline values: CDR1 SGHTS, CDR2 YDEGEE. V was cut by 10 bases and J by 5 bases, with 12 bases left in between. The CDR3 is 11 amino acids.

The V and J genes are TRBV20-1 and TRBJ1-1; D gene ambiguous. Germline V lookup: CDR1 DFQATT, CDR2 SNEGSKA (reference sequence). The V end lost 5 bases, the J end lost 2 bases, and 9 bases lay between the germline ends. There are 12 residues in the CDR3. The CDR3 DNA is TGCAGTGCTGGCCGCCCAAACACTGAAGCTTTCTTT. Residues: CSAGRPNTEAFF.

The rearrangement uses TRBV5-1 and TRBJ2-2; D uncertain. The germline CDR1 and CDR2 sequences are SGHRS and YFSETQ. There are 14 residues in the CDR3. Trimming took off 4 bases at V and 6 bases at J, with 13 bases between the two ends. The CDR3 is CASSPTLGPGELFF. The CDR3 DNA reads TGCGCCAGCAGCCCGACGTTAGGTCCCGGGGAGCTGTTTTTT.

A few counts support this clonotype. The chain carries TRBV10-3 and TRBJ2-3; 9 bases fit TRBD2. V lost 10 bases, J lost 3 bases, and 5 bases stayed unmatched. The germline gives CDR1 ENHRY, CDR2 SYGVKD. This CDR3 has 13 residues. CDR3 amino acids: CATKSGGTDTQYF. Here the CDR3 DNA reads TGTGCCACCAAGAGCGGGGGGACAGATACGCAGTATTTT.

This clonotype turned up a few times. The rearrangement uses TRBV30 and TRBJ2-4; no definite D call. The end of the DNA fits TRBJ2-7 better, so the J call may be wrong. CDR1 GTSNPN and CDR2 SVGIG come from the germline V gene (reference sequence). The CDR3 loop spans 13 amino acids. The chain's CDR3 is CASVVLADDEQYF. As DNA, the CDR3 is TGTGCCTCGGTGGTATTAGCTGACGACGAGCAGTACTTC.

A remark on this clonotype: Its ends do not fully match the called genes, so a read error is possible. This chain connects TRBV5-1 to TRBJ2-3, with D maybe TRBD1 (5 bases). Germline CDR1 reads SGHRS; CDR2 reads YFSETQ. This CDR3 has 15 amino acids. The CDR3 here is CASSLSQGGTDAQYF. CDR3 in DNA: TGCGCCAGCAGCTTGAGTCAGGGCGGCACAGATGCGCAGTATTTT. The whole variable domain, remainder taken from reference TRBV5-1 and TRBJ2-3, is KAGVTQTPRYLIKTRGQQVTLSCSPISGHRSVSWYQQTPGQGLQFLFEYFSETQRNKGNFPGRFSGRQFSNSRSEMNVSTLELGDSALYLCASSLSQGGTDAQYFGPGTRLTVL.

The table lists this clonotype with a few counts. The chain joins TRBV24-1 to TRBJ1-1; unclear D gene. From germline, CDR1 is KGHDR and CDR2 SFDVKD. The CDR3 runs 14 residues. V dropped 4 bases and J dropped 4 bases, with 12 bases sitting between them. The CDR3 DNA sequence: TGTGCCACCAGTGAGGGCAGCCCTAGCACTGAAGCTTTCTTT. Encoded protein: CATSEGSPSTEAFF.

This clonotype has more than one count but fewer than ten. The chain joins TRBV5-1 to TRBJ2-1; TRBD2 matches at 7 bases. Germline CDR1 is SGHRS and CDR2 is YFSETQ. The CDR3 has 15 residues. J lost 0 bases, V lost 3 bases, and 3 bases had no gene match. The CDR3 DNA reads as TGCGCCAGCAGCTGGGGGGGGGGCTCCTACAATGAGCAGTTCTTC. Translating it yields CASSWGGGSYNEQFF.

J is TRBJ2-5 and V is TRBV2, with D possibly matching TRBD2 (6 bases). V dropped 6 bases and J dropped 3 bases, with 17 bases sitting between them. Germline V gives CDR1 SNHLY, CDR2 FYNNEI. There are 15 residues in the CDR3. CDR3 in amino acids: CASRESSPGEETQYF. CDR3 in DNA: TGTGCCAGCAGGGAAAGCTCTCCGGGGGAAGAGACCCAGTACTTC.

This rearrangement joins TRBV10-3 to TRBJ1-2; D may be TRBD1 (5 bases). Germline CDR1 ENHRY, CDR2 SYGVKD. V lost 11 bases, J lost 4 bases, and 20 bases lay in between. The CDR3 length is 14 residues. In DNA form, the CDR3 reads TGTGCCGCCGGAAGGCTACAGGAGGCCTATGGCTACACCTTC. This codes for CAAGRLQEAYGYTF.